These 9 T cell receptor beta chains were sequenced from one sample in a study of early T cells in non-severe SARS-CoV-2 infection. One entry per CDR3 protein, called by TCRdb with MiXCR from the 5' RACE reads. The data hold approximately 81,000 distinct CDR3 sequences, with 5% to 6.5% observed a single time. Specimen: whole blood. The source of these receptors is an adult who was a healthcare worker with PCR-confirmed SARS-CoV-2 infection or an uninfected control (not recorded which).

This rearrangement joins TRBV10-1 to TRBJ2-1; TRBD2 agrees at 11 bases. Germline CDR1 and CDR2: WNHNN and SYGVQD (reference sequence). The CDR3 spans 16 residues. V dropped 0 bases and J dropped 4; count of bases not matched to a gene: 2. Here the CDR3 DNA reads TGCGCCAGCAGTGAGTCTAGCGGGAGGGTGTACAATGAGCAGTTCTTC. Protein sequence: CASSESSGRVYNEQFF.

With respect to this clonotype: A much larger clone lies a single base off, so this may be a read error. CDR3 loop: CASSFRGGGGQPQHF. For the CDR3, the DNA is TGTGCCAGCAGTTTCAGGGGAGGGGGGGGGCAGCCCCAGCATTTT. This chain joins TRBV12-3 or TRBV12-4 and TRBJ1-5, with D possibly being TRBD1 (6 bases). Trimming stripped 3 bases from V and 7 bases from J, with 16 bases between. This CDR3 region has 15 residues.

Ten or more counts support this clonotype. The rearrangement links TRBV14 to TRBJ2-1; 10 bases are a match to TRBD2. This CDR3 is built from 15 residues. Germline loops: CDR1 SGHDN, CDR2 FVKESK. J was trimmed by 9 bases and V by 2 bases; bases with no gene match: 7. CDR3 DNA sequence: TGTGCCAGCAGCCAAACCCCCCGGACTAGCGGTGAGCAGTTCTTC. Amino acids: CASSQTPRTSGEQFF.

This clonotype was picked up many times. In DNA, the CDR3 is TGTGCCAGCAGTGACGCGGGGGGGTACAATGAGCAGTTCTTC. Protein: CASSDAGGYNEQFF. The chain links TRBV6-4 to TRBJ2-1, with 9 bases matching TRBD2. Trimming cost V 2 bases and J 4 bases; bases outside gene matches: 0. Per the germline V gene, CDR1 is MRHNA and CDR2 is SNTAGT. CDR3 size: 14 residues.

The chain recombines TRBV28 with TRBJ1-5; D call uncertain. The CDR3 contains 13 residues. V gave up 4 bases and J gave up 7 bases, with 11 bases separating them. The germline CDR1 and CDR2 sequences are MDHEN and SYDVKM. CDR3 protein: CASSSLSLQPQHF. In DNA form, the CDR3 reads TGTGCCAGCAGTTCCCTCTCTCTGCAGCCCCAGCATTTT.

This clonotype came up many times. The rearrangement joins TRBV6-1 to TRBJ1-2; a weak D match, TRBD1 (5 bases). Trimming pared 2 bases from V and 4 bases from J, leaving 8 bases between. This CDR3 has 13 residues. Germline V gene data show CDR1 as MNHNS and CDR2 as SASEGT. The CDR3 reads CASSESGTYGYTF. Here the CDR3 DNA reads TGTGCCAGCAGTGAATCTGGGACCTATGGCTACACCTTC.

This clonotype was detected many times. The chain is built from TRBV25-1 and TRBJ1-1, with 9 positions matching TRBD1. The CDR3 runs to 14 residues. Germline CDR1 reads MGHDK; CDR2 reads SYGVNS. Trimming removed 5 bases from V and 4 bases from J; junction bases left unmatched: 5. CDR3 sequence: CASSPRTGVTEAFF. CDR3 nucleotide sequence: TGTGCCAGCAGTCCGAGGACAGGGGTCACTGAAGCTTTCTTT.

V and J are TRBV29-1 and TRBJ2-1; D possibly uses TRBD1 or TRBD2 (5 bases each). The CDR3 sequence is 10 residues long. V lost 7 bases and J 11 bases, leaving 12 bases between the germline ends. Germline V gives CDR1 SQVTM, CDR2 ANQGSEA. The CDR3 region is CSARDQKQFF. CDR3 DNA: TGCAGCGCCCGGGACCAAAAGCAGTTCTTC.

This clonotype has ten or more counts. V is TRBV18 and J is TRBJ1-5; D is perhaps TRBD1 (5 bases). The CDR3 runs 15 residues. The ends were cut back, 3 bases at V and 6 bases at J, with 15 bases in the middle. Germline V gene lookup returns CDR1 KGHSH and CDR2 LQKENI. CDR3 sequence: CASSPQGTGGQPQHF. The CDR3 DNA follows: TGTGCCAGCTCACCTCAGGGAACGGGCGGTCAGCCCCAGCATTTT.